This TCR beta chain was sequenced during a study of patients and donors after allogeneic stem cell transplantation (dated by TCRdb to the early 2020s). Counted from cysteine to phenylalanine, this CDR3 has 13 amino acids. The kept DNA is CDR3 alone, 39 bases in frame from the first base. CDR1 and CDR2 (LNHNV, YYDKDF) derive from the germline V gene (reference sequence). Trimming takes 9 bases from V and 1 base from J, and the germline ends sit 13 bases apart. The receptor library was made with RT-PCR. Data came from a NextSeq 550. TCRdb trimmed the raw reads at Q25, called clones with MiXCR and kept productive beta chains. Every distinct CDR3 protein forms one entry, paired with its most common genes and DNA. The table for this sample lists some 230,000 distinct CDR3 sequences; roughly 14% of them were counted only once. Clones ranked in the top ten supply roughly 12% of the sample. This clonotype was recorded many times. Its antigen has not been determined. Base qualities are not at hand, and no much larger clone is one base apart.

This TCR was recovered from a human donor who was either an allogeneic HSCT recipient or a stem cell or donor lymphocyte infusion donor (not recorded which). It is not recorded whose cells these are; they may come from a transplant donor. The sequenced sample was blood, either unsorted or a sorted T cell fraction (not recorded which). The rearranged chain carries TRBV15 and TRBJ2-7; the D region possibly corresponds to TRBD1 (5 bases align). The bases read TGTGCCACAAGCGAGACAGATTCCTACGAGCAGTACTTC. Translated, this is CATSETDSYEQYF.